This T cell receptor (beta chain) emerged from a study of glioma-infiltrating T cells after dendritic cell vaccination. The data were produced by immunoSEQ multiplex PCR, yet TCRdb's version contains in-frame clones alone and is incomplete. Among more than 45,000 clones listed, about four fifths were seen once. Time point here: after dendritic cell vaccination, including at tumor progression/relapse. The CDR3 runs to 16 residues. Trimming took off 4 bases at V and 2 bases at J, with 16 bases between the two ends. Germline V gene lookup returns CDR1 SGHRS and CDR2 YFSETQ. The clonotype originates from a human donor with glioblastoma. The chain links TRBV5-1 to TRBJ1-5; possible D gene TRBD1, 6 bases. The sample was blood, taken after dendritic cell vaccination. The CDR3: CASSPRGGSRNQPQHF. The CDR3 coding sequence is TGCGCCAGCAGCCCGCGGGGGGGCTCGCGCAATCAGCCCCAGCATTTT.